Below, one TCR beta chain is given with its context. Its antigen is still unknown. This sample was taken from a study of a mutant IDH1 vaccine in newly diagnosed glioma. Study as a whole: Initiation of the vaccine course occurred 4-6 weeks after radiotherapy alone, or alongside temozolomide cycles. Males made up about 62% and females 37.5% of treated patients, whose mean age was roughly 40 years.

V lost 0 bases and J lost 2, with 12 bases in between. Germline values: CDR1 SGHRS, CDR2 YFSETQ. The CDR3 has 15 amino acids. TCRdb keeps only in-frame clones here, not all; method: immunoSEQ multiplex PCR. The profile shows roughly 56,000 clones, over 70% of them singletons. Noted time point: week 47, end of study. Each dose delivered 300 ug of mutant IDH1 20-mer peptide subcutaneously with imiquimod. Patients, over weeks 1, 3, 5, 7, 11, 15, 19 and 23, received a total of eight vaccinations. Donor diagnoses consisted of new WHO grade 3 or 4 IDH1-mutant, ATRX-lost astrocytomas. The rearrangement uses TRBV5-1 and TRBJ2-7; no definite D call. The sample here was PBMCs, taken from a glioma patient whose treatment included an IDH1 peptide vaccine. The sequence was collected from a man between 45 and 60 years old with glioma. CDR3 in DNA: TGCGCCAGCAGCTTGGGTTCCCTAGGGACCTACGAGCAGTACTTC. Encoded protein: CASSLGSLGTYEQYF.